This T cell receptor beta chain was sequenced during a study of T cell responses to AZD1222 COVID-19 vaccine. Study context: Both about-4-week and about-12-week second-dose recipients were combined. Regarding the study as a whole: It should be noted that donors were predominantly white British and more often female, and clonal diversity was possibly underestimated. Spike-specific TCR depth and breadth grew after two AZD1222 doses. Recipients of AZD1222 seropositive at baseline numbered only 6 or 7.

CDR1 is WSHSY and CDR2 is SAAADI in the germline V gene. Trimming stripped 4 bases from V and 3 bases from J, with 18 bases between. CDR3 size: 16 residues. Sequencing used immunoSEQ multiplex PCR; TCRdb keeps in-frame clones, though not all of them. The table records roughly 91,000 clones, about 88% of them present only once. A remark on this clone: What it recognizes is unknown.

The chain joins TRBV10-2 to TRBJ2-5, with TRBD1 as a possible D gene (6 bases). The clonotype originates from an adult in good health. Sequences were derived from peripheral blood, sampled on day 0 of AZD1222 vaccination. CDR3 DNA: TGCGCCAGCAGTGCCCTCGCAGGGGTAGTAAAAGAGACCCAGTACTTC. This encodes CASSALAGVVKETQYF.